These 7 T cell receptor beta chains were sequenced from one sample in a study of technical replicates of blood from a handful of donors (dated by TCRdb to the late 2010s). The library was prepared using the immunoSEQ multiplex PCR assay. TCRdb carries this immuneACCESS record with in-frame sequences only. Its versions omit some clonotypes, under half of them owing to an unresolved V gene in the studies checked, with the rest unexplained. Counted in this sample were roughly 100,000 clones; approximately 95% of them appeared once. The biggest ten clones account for 0.35% to 0.45% of the sample. The sequenced material came from T cells isolated from PBMCs. These TCRs come from a human donor in good health.

V usage is TRBV29-1 and J usage is TRBJ2-7, with D possibly TRBD1 on 5 matching bases. From germline, CDR1 is SQVTM and CDR2 ANQGSEA. The CDR3 totals 13 residues. The V end lost 7 bases, the J end lost 3 bases, and 16 bases lay between the germline ends. The CDR3 nucleotides read TGCAGCGCCAAGAGGTCAGACAGCTACGAGCAGTACTTC. Amino acids: CSAKRSDSYEQYF.

This sequence joins TRBV6-5 and TRBJ2-5, with a possible D match to TRBD2 (5 bases). This CDR3 has 15 residues. Germline V gene data show CDR1 as MNHEY and CDR2 as SVGAGI. Between the trimmed V and J ends, which lost 5 bases and 2 bases, there was a span of 15 bases. The CDR3 is CASSRMGVLQETQYF. DNA of the CDR3: TGTGCCAGCAGTCGGATGGGAGTTCTTCAAGAGACCCAGTACTTC.

The chain carries TRBV19 and TRBJ1-2; possibly TRBD1 for D (6 bases). Deletions cut 5 bases from V and 6 bases from J, with 13 bases between. CDR1 is LNHDA and CDR2 is SQIVND in the germline V gene (reference sequence). The CDR3 extends over 13 amino acids. The DNA for the CDR3 is TGTGCCAGTAGTCGGGACACCCTACATGGCTACACCTTC. Encoded protein: CASSRDTLHGYTF.

A single count supports this clone. This chain uses TRBV2 with TRBJ2-3; D gene uncertain. Germline loops: CDR1 SNHLY, CDR2 FYNNEI. This CDR3 comprises 16 residues. V was clipped by 1 base and J by 0 bases, with 11 bases between them. In DNA, the CDR3 is TGTGCCAGCAGTGAAGGGGTTAGCAGTAGCACAGATACGCAGTATTTT. Translated, it gives CASSEGVSSSTDTQYF.

CDR3 protein: CASSYSWGANNEQFF. The CDR3 nucleotides are TGTGCCAGCAGTTACTCCTGGGGAGCTAACAATGAGCAGTTCTTC. This chain uses TRBV6-6 with TRBJ2-1; a possible D gene is TRBD2 (5 bases). V lost 0 bases to trimming and J lost 5 bases, with 11 bases between them. This CDR3 comprises 15 residues. Germline-derived CDR1 and CDR2 are MNHNY and SVGAGI (reference sequence).

The chain joins TRBV10-2 to TRBJ2-4, with 7 nucleotides matching TRBD1. The germline V gene has CDR1 WSHSY and CDR2 SAAADI. There are 14 residues in the CDR3. V lost 10 bases and J lost 5; bases outside the gene matches: 11. The CDR3 loop is CAIKQGSIENIQYF. For the CDR3, the DNA is TGCGCCATCAAACAGGGGTCCATCGAAAACATTCAGTACTTC.

The chain uses TRBV28 and TRBJ1-2, with TRBD1 as a possible D gene (6 bases). Germline assignment: CDR1 MDHEN and CDR2 SYDVKM. V was trimmed by 4 bases and J by 0 bases, leaving 18 bases between them. The CDR3 has 17 amino acids. CDR3 in amino acids: CASSSVRDTNSNYGYTF. Here the CDR3 DNA reads TGTGCCAGCAGTTCGGTCCGGGACACCAACTCTAACTATGGCTACACCTTC.